This TCR beta chain originates from a study of identifying expanded T cells in peripheral blood. Whole-study results and caveats: Roughly 2-week clone count variance significantly increased as total template count grew. Roughly 1.1 clones differed between technical replicates, versus approximately 16 and 19 over time.

The germline V gene has CDR1 MNHNS and CDR2 SASEGT. The ends were cut back, 1 base at V and 6 bases at J, with 10 bases in the middle. This CDR3 is built from 15 residues. This table comes from immunoSEQ multiplex PCR, and its TCRdb copy is limited to in-frame clones, with some not included. The sample comprises 75,000 to 95,000 clones, approximately 85% of which are singletons, and roughly 4% rests with the top ten. During the collection period, no donor immune events like infections were recorded. To note about this clone: The antigen is not known.

Sequencing used blood. The sequence derives from a person between 18 and 75 years old in good health. The chain combines TRBV6-1 with TRBJ1-6; D might be TRBD1 (6 bases). CDR3: CASSEGGTSNSPLHF. As DNA, the CDR3 is TGTGCCAGCAGTGAAGGGGGGACAAGTAATTCACCCCTCCACTTT.